This is a list of T cell receptor beta chains from one sample in a study of blood T cell repertoires in COVID-19. The data were produced by immunoSEQ multiplex PCR, yet TCRdb's version contains in-frame clones alone and is incomplete. This repertoire shows 140,000 to 150,000 clones, 75% to 90% found once; its top ten account for around 1.7%. The specimen sequenced was peripheral blood. The receptor source for this set is a woman between 50 and 59 years old with acute or convalescent COVID-19. Both conserved end residues are trimmed from each CDR3. Clone size is shown for a subset of rows, as once, few, many or a class of expanded clone.

>TRBV19|TRBJ2-7|-
ASSLVAGQGAYEQY
>TRBV19|TRBJ2-7|-
ASSQLAGYEQY
>TRBV21-1|TRBJ1-1|few
ASSKGGVNTEAF
>TRBV24-1|TRBJ2-3|-
ATSDSSGRGDTQY
>TRBV12-5|TRBJ2-2|-
ASGLEEIGELF
>TRBV28|TRBJ1-2|-
ASSPSRTGNNYGYT
>TRBV2|TRBJ2-1|-
ASSVRGIYNEQF
>TRBV12-3/TRBV12-4|TRBJ1-2|-
ASSLQNYGYT
>TRBV19|TRBJ2-1|-
ASTWTSGGGYEQF
>TRBV18|TRBJ2-7|-
ASSPFSGRSDEQY
>TRBV6-1|TRBJ2-5|-
ASSEIVETQY
>TRBV5-1|TRBJ2-3|-
ASSLRGLGSTRDTQY
>TRBV5-1|TRBJ2-2|-
ASSLDGQNTGELF
>TRBV7-9|TRBJ1-4|-
ASSSGTGVLNEKLF
>TRBV5-6|TRBJ1-3|once
ASSLQGGGNTIY
>TRBV5-1|TRBJ1-2|once
ASSLGAGGYT
>TRBV5-6|TRBJ2-7|-
ASSLIQRGYEQY
>TRBV15|TRBJ1-5|-
ATSRDQVQRPSNQPQH
>TRBV7-3|TRBJ1-1|-
ASSPRGGRAF
>TRBV7-9|TRBJ2-5|-
ASSADRGEETQY
>TRBV29-1|TRBJ1-2|-
SVSVLNYGYT
>TRBV6-6|TRBJ1-2|-
ASTGGSLYGYT
>TRBV10-3|TRBJ2-2|-
AISARGRNTGELF
>TRBV5-1|TRBJ2-5|once
ASKGLAGEGETQY
>TRBV9|TRBJ1-5|many
ASSAGTGLTNQPQH
>TRBV13|TRBJ1-6|-
ASSSQGKDNSPLH
>TRBV5-1|TRBJ2-4|-
ASSLGTERNIQY
>TRBV7-6|TRBJ1-2|-
ASSLVGAGPPGYYGYT
>TRBV6-6|TRBJ1-5|few
ASRTRRQSDQPQH
>TRBV4-2|TRBJ2-1|-
ASSRQRQYNEQF
>TRBV11-2|TRBJ1-5|-
ASSSFSEPPQH
>TRBV6-5|TRBJ2-1|-
ASSYSQRSSYNEQF
>TRBV27|TRBJ1-6|-
ASSWAAGAGSPLH